What follows are 23 T cell receptor beta chains derived from one specimen sequenced in a study of tumor and adjacent non-tumor tissue in lung cancer. TCRbeta libraries were built with three rounds of nested PCR, modified from ARM-PCR. In TCRdb, the multiplex PCR reads were re-called with MiXCR into one record per CDR3 protein. The data hold over 80,000 distinct CDR3 sequences, with about 77% observed a single time. This sample's RNA came from whole unsorted tissue. The normal lung tissue was taken more than 3 cm from the tumor edge. Source material: distant non-tumor lung tissue. All receptors derive from a woman in her forties or fifties with non-small cell lung cancer.

This clonotype occurred many times. The J gene is TRBJ2-3, the V gene TRBV5-1, with D possibly being TRBD1 (5 bases). The ends were cut back, 5 bases at V and 6 bases at J, with 16 bases in the middle. The CDR3 length is 14 residues. From germline, CDR1 is SGHRS and CDR2 YFSETQ. CDR3 amino acids: CASSVGAYVDTQYF. The CDR3 nucleotides are TGCGCCAGCAGTGTAGGGGCGTATGTGGATACGCAGTATTTT.

V usage is TRBV6-1 and J usage is TRBJ2-2; 8 nucleotides agree with TRBD1. J gave up 14 bases and V 1 base, and 12 bases lay outside the gene matches. Germline V gene data show CDR1 as MNHNS and CDR2 as SASEGT. This CDR3 is 15 amino acids long. CDR3 sequence (DNA): TGTGCCAGCAGTGAAGGCAGGGGGCACGCCGGGCAACTGTTTTTT. This encodes CASSEGRGHAGQLFF.

About this clonotype itself: One end of the junction varies from germline; a read error may be responsible. This sequence joins TRBV7-9 and TRBJ2-3; no firm D call. The CDR3 has 14 amino acids. Germline loops: CDR1 SEHNR, CDR2 FQNEAQ (reference sequence). The CDR3 here is CASSSTATTDMQYF. CDR3 nucleotides: TGTGCCAGCAGCTCAACAGCGACCACAGATATGCAGTATTTT. Drawing the rest from reference TRBV7-9 and TRBJ2-3, the complete variable domain is DTGVSQNPRHKITKRGQNVTFRCDPISEHNRLYWYRQTLGQGPEFLTYFQNEAQLEKSRLLSDRFSAERPKGSFSTLEIQRTEQGDSAMYLCASSSTATTDMQYFGPGTRLTVL.

With respect to this clonotype: One base away lies a much larger clone, so this may be a sequencing read error. The V call is TRBV19, the J call TRBJ1-1, with D possibly TRBD1 on 6 matching bases. Germline values: CDR1 LNHDA, CDR2 SQIVND (reference sequence). There are 14 residues in the CDR3. This chain's CDR3 is CASSPGTLNTGAFF. In DNA form, the CDR3 reads TGTGCCAGTAGTCCTGGGACATTGAACACTGGAGCTTTCTTT. The variable domain in full, completed from reference TRBV19 and TRBJ1-1, reads DGGITQSPKYLFRKEGQNVTLSCEQNLNHDAMYWYRQDPGQGLRLIYYSQIVNDFQKGDIAEGYSVSREKKESFPLTVTSAQKNPTAFYLCASSPGTLNTGAFFGQGTRLTVV.

The genes are TRBV10-3 and TRBJ2-3; unclear D gene. The CDR3 spans 15 residues. The V gene's germline CDR1 is ENHRY and CDR2 SYGVKD. Trimming removed 0 bases from V and 9 bases from J, with 16 bases in between. DNA for the CDR3: TGTGCCATCAGTGAGTCGAGTAAGGGCTTTAAGACGCAGTATTTT. Encoded protein: CAISESSKGFKTQYF.

About this clonotype: One junction end does not reproduce the germline sequence, and a read error may be involved. The rearrangement uses TRBV10-3 and TRBJ2-7, with D tentatively TRBD1 (6 bases). The CDR3 contains 14 residues. Germline V gene sequence: CDR1 ENHRY, CDR2 SYGVKD. The CDR3 spells CAISPGAGAYEQYF. The CDR3 DNA follows: TGTGCCATCAGCCCCGGGGCAGGGGCCTACGAACAGTACTTC.

Remarks on this clonotype: An end of the junction does not agree with germline; a read error may underlie this. The genes are TRBV12-3 or TRBV12-4 and TRBJ2-1; D is unresolved. This CDR3 spans 13 amino acids. CDR3 sequence (DNA): TGCGCCAGCAGTTTTAGTAACTTCCATGAGCAGTTCTTC. Translation: CASSFSNFHEQFF.

Remarks on this clonotype: It is likely a read error, because the conserved phenylalanine at the end of the CDR3 is missing. The rearrangement joins TRBV11-2 to TRBJ2-7, with D unclear. The CDR3 has 12 residues. Germline V gives CDR1 SGHAT, CDR2 FQNNGV. This CDR3 is CASSLSSREQYL. CDR3 DNA sequence: TGTGCCAGTAGCTTAAGCAGCAGGGAGCAGTACTTA.

Turning to this clonotype: This is likely a read error, given that the CDR3 carries no conserved phenylalanine or tryptophan at its end. This CDR3 is CASSWGNGQQYL. The CDR3 DNA follows: TGTGCCAGCAGCTGGGGTAACGGCCAGCAGTACCTC. This rearrangement joins TRBV11-3 to TRBJ2-7; D call uncertain. Trimming left V 4 bases short and J 8 bases short, with 12 bases between. Germline V gene data show CDR1 as SGHNT and CDR2 as YENEEA. The CDR3 covers 12 residues.

As for this clonotype: Here the CDR3 omits its conserved ending phenylalanine or tryptophan, so a read error is the likely source. The DNA is left out, because the CDR3 cannot be placed on it with certainty; the CDR3 is given as TCRdb lists it. The rearrangement uses TRBV6-2 or TRBV6-3 and TRBJ2-4; TRBD2 is the table's D call and was not checked against the DNA. Germline loops: CDR1 MNHEY, CDR2 SVGEGT. The CDR3 is 10 residues long, counting both termini. This CDR3 reads CASGRDILYL.

Concerning this clonotype: Because the CDR3 is missing its conserved closing phenylalanine or tryptophan, this is likely a read error. The DNA is left out, because the CDR3 cannot be placed on it with certainty; the CDR3 is given as TCRdb lists it. This chain links TRBV28 with TRBJ1-1. Per germline, CDR1 MDHEN and CDR2 SYDVKM. From its first to its last residue, the CDR3 has 12 amino acids. CDR3 sequence reads: CASTPSNTDVFY.

This clonotype was recorded at least ten times. The chain combines TRBV5-4 with TRBJ2-7; TRBD1 matches at 10 bases. With V trimmed by 3 bases and J by 5 bases, 8 bases remained unmatched. This CDR3 is 15 amino acids long. CDR1 and CDR2 (germline): SGHNT, YYREEE (reference sequence). CDR3 amino acids: CASSSPDRGLHEQYF. The DNA of the CDR3 is TGTGCCAGCAGCTCCCCCGACAGGGGGCTCCACGAGCAGTACTTC.

A note on this clonotype: This may arise from a read error, as a much more abundant clone is one base away. V is TRBV7-9 and J is TRBJ2-7; unclear D gene. The CDR3 spans 14 residues. Germline V lookup: CDR1 SEHNR, CDR2 FQNEAQ (reference sequence). V shed 0 bases and J shed 3 bases, with 9 bases lying between them. The CDR3 sequence: CASSLADGLYEQYF. DNA for the CDR3: TGTGCCAGCAGCTTAGCAGATGGTCTCTACGAGCAGTACTTC.

This clonotype was picked up a small number of times. With a much larger clone just one base away, this may be a read error. V and J are TRBV14 and TRBJ2-5; tentatively, D is TRBD1 (5 bases). The CDR3 length is 15 residues. Germline V gene data show CDR1 as SGHDN and CDR2 as FVKESK. The CDR3, as DNA: TGTACCAGCAGCCAAGTTCTAGGGGATCGAGAGACCCAGTACTTC. It specifies CTSSQVLGDRETQYF.

A note on this clonotype: A much more abundant neighbour one base away suggests this may be a read error. The gene calls are TRBV14 and TRBJ2-2, with TRBD2 as a possible D gene (6 bases). CDR3 length: 13 amino acids. Germline V gives CDR1 SGHDN, CDR2 FVKESK. CDR3 bases: TGTGCCAGAAGCCCGACTAGGACCGGGGAGCTGTTTTTT. Its translation: CARSPTRTGELFF.

Regarding this clonotype: An end of the junction does not agree with germline; a read error may underlie this. The chain links TRBV28 to TRBJ2-5; 9 bases align to TRBD1. Germline CDR1 MDHEN, CDR2 SYDVKM. The CDR3 is made up of 16 amino acids. The CDR3 bases are TGTACCAGCAGATCGCCCGACAGGGGGAGTTGGGAGACCCAATACTTC. It codes for CTSRSPDRGSWETQYF.

This sequence joins TRBV11-1 and TRBJ2-7; 7 nucleotides line up with TRBD1. The germline V gene encodes CDR1 SGHAT and CDR2 FQDESV (reference sequence). The length of the CDR3 is 17 residues. The V and J ends lost 6 bases and 0 bases, in that order; junction bases with no gene match: 14. The CDR3 DNA is TGTGCCAGCAGTTGGGAAAATGAGGGGGCTCACTCCTACGAGCAGTACTTC. Residues: CASSWENEGAHSYEQYF.

As concerns this clonotype: A clone one base away is much larger, so this may be a read error. The gene calls are TRBV14 and TRBJ1-2; D not resolved. V gave up 1 base and J gave up 8 bases, with 17 bases separating them. The CDR3 totals 15 residues. Germline V gene lookup returns CDR1 SGHDN and CDR2 FVKESK. The CDR3 region is CASSQGECPHRGYTF. CDR3 DNA: TGTGCCAGCAGCCAAGGAGAGTGCCCGCACCGCGGCTACACCTTC.

On this clonotype itself: As the CDR3 is not closed by the conserved phenylalanine or tryptophan, this likely results from a read error. The chain is built from TRBV6-2 or TRBV6-3 and TRBJ2-2; D uncertain. The CDR3 consists of 14 residues. Germline CDR1 and CDR2: MNHEY and SVGEGT. CDR3 nucleotides: TGTGCCAGCAGGGCCCCATCCCACACAGGGGAGCTGTTTTAT. Amino acid sequence: CASRAPSHTGELFY.

The chain carries TRBV29-1 and TRBJ2-7; 7 bases line up with TRBD2. The CDR3 extends over 13 amino acids. V shed 5 bases, J shed 10 bases, and the junction held 14 bases outside the gene matches. Germline CDR1 is SQVTM and CDR2 is ANQGSEA. For the CDR3, the DNA is TGCAGCGTTACAGAGACTAGCCCCTTCGAACAGTACTTC. This gives the protein CSVTETSPFEQYF.

The chain carries TRBV6-5 and TRBJ1-4, with 8 positions matching TRBD1. The CDR3 extends over 17 amino acids. V shed 6 bases, J shed 14 bases, and the junction held 23 bases outside the gene matches. Germline V gene sequence: CDR1 MNHEY, CDR2 SVGAGI. DNA of the CDR3: TGTGCCAGCAGCCATCTTAACCCAGGGGGCTCTAATGAAGAGCTGTTTTTT. Translated: CASSHLNPGGSNEELFF.

The genes are TRBV6-6 and TRBJ2-5; D is ambiguous. Trimming removed 11 bases from V and 3 bases from J, with 19 bases in between. In germline, CDR1 is MNHNY, CDR2 SVGAGI (reference sequence). The CDR3 length is 14 residues. The CDR3 reads CACSYGSNEETQYF. The DNA of the CDR3 is TGTGCCTGTAGTTACGGGTCGAACGAAGAGACCCAGTACTTC.

On this clonotype itself: Germline is not matched at one junction end, which may reflect a read error. The chain recombines TRBV12-3 or TRBV12-4 with TRBJ2-2; TRBD1 aligns across 9 bases. The CDR3 is 16 residues long. The CDR3 is CASCLGTGTNTGEPFF. The CDR3 bases are TGTGCAAGCTGTTTAGGGACAGGGACAAACACCGGGGAGCCGTTTTTC.